Each of the 18 T cell receptor beta chains below was sequenced from the same sample in a study of T-cell reconstitution after alpha-beta-depleted transplantation in children. Unique molecular identifiers were used to barcode this TCRbeta library. TCRdb redid the calling of the PCR reads with MiXCR, one entry per CDR3 protein. Of 450,000 to 500,000 distinct CDR3 sequences detected, 12% appear once; the ten largest clones hold less than 6.5%. The material was PBMCs from the stem cell graft donor, obtained from the stem cell graft. All receptors come from a human donor who donated a stem cell graft to a child with combined immunodeficiency.

The rearrangement joins TRBV6-2 or TRBV6-3 to TRBJ2-4; either TRBD1 or TRBD2 may fit D (5 bases each). This CDR3 spans 13 amino acids. The germline V gene has CDR1 MNHEY and CDR2 SVGEGT. V was pared by 5 bases and J by 8 bases, with 13 bases between. The CDR3 coding sequence is TGTGCCAGCAGTAACCGGGACGCGGACATTCAGTACTTC. Translation: CASSNRDADIQYF.

This clonotype has more than one count but fewer than ten. The chain is built from TRBV12-3 or TRBV12-4 and TRBJ1-2; TRBD1 agrees at 7 bases. CDR3 length: 16 residues. The junction had 13 bases not matched to a gene; V was cut back by 6 bases and J by 3 bases. CDR3 DNA: TGTGCCAGCAGCTCCCCGGGGGAGGGGGCCTACTATGGCTACACCTTC. Translated, it gives CASSSPGEGAYYGYTF.

In this sample, this clonotype turned up a few times. The chain combines TRBV12-3 or TRBV12-4 with TRBJ2-7, with D tentatively TRBD1 or TRBD2 (5 bases each). This CDR3 contains 15 residues. V was cut by 1 base and J by 5 bases, with 15 bases left in between. CDR3 in amino acids: CASSLVGEQRHEQYF. DNA of the CDR3: TGTGCCAGCAGTTTAGTGGGGGAACAGAGACACGAGCAGTACTTC.

The gene calls are TRBV7-9 and TRBJ2-7; tentatively, D is TRBD2 (5 bases). Trimming stripped 5 bases from V and 3 bases from J, with 11 bases between. There are 13 residues in the CDR3. The V gene's germline CDR1 is SEHNR and CDR2 FQNEAQ (reference sequence). In DNA, the CDR3 is TGTGCCAGCAGCCCCCCCGGGGACTACGAGCAGTACTTC. This encodes CASSPPGDYEQYF.

This clonotype was seen a few times. The V and J genes are TRBV9 and TRBJ2-1; D gene ambiguous. This CDR3 region has 15 residues. Trimming took 4 bases from V and 7 from J, leaving 18 bases between them. Germline V gene data show CDR1 as SGDLS and CDR2 as YYNGEE. CDR3 loop: CASSSSGHIVNEQFF. The CDR3 region has the DNA TGTGCCAGCAGCTCATCCGGTCACATAGTGAATGAGCAGTTCTTC.

The chain joins TRBV5-1 to TRBJ2-7; the match to TRBD1 covers 7 bases. With 0 bases clipped from V and 2 bases from J, the junction kept 11 bases outside the gene matches. From germline, CDR1 is SGHRS and CDR2 YFSETQ. The CDR3 has 17 amino acids. The CDR3 nucleotides are TGCGCCAGCAGCTTGGGATTGTGGTCAGGGGGTACCTACGAGCAGTACTTC. Its translation is CASSLGLWSGGTYEQYF. Full variable domain (missing parts from reference TRBV5-1 and TRBJ2-7): KAGVTQTPRYLIKTRGQQVTLSCSPISGHRSVSWYQQTPGQGLQFLFEYFSETQRNKGNFPGRFSGRQFSNSRSEMNVSTLELGDSALYLCASSLGLWSGGTYEQYFGPGTRLTVT.

At least ten counts were recorded for this clonotype. The J gene is TRBJ2-1, the V gene TRBV7-2, with TRBD1 as a possible D gene (6 bases). V was trimmed by 5 bases and J by 9 bases, leaving 17 bases between them. CDR1 is SGHTA and CDR2 is FQGNSA in the germline V gene. The CDR3 spans 14 residues. CDR3 sequence reads: CASSDGQMRIEQFF. The CDR3 bases are TGTGCCAGCAGCGACGGACAGATGCGCATTGAGCAGTTCTTC.

This clonotype was observed a handful of times. The rearrangement links TRBV5-1 to TRBJ2-1, with D hard to call. Between the trimmed V and J ends, which lost 0 bases and 0 bases, there was a span of 10 bases. Per the germline V gene, CDR1 is SGHRS and CDR2 is YFSETQ. The CDR3 extends over 16 amino acids. As DNA, the CDR3 is TGCGCCAGCAGCTTGGACGGTTATAGCTCCTACAATGAGCAGTTCTTC. Translated, it gives CASSLDGYSSYNEQFF.

V and J are TRBV20-1 and TRBJ1-1; TRBD1 is a possible D gene (5 bases). Per the germline V gene, CDR1 is DFQATT and CDR2 is SNEGSKA (reference sequence). This CDR3 is built from 13 residues. CDR3 nucleotide sequence: TGCAGCGGGGGTCCTTATGGGGACACTGAAGCTTTCTTT. This codes for CSGGPYGDTEAFF.

This clonotype came up many times. The chain combines TRBV5-1 with TRBJ2-7; TRBD1 matches 7 bases. V was clipped by 3 bases and J by 2 bases; unmatched bases: 5. CDR3 length: 14 amino acids. The germline gives CDR1 SGHRS, CDR2 YFSETQ. CDR3 bases: TGCGCCAGCAGCTCGTGGGACAGAACCTACGAGCAGTACTTC. Translated, it gives CASSSWDRTYEQYF. Based on the CDR3 plus reference TRBV5-1 and TRBJ2-7, the full variable domain is KAGVTQTPRYLIKTRGQQVTLSCSPISGHRSVSWYQQTPGQGLQFLFEYFSETQRNKGNFPGRFSGRQFSNSRSEMNVSTLELGDSALYLCASSSWDRTYEQYFGPGTRLTVT.

In this sample, this clonotype turned up a few times. The chain employs TRBV5-1 and TRBJ2-5; 8 positions agree with TRBD2. V was clipped by 4 bases and J by 4 bases; unmatched bases: 9. The CDR3 runs 15 residues. Germline V gives CDR1 SGHRS, CDR2 YFSETQ. DNA of the CDR3: TGCGCCAGCAGCCCGGGGTCGCTAGCGGGAGAGACCCAGTACTTC. Encoded protein: CASSPGSLAGETQYF. Complete variable domain (other parts from reference TRBV5-1 and TRBJ2-5): KAGVTQTPRYLIKTRGQQVTLSCSPISGHRSVSWYQQTPGQGLQFLFEYFSETQRNKGNFPGRFSGRQFSNSRSEMNVSTLELGDSALYLCASSPGSLAGETQYFGPGTRLLVL.

This clonotype was counted ten times or more. This chain links TRBV12-3 or TRBV12-4 with TRBJ2-2; TRBD2 is a possible D gene (7 bases). Trimming stripped 3 bases from V and 3 bases from J, with 11 bases between. This CDR3 is built from 15 residues. The CDR3 DNA reads TGTGCCAGCAGTTTCGGGGGGCGAGACACCGGGGAGCTGTTTTTT. This encodes CASSFGGRDTGELFF.

This clonotype was detected many times. The chain is built from TRBV12-3 or TRBV12-4 and TRBJ2-4; D gene uncertain. There are 13 residues in the CDR3. V was trimmed by 5 bases and J by 0 bases, leaving 5 bases between them. This CDR3 is CASSGLAKNIQYF. The CDR3 bases are TGTGCCAGCAGTGGCCTAGCCAAAAACATTCAGTACTTC.

This clonotype was counted at least ten times. The chain joins TRBV5-1 to TRBJ2-5; 11 positions agree with TRBD2. The CDR3 consists of 15 residues. After removal of 4 bases from V and 1 base from J, the junction contained 3 bases not matched to a gene. Per the germline V gene, CDR1 is SGHRS and CDR2 is YFSETQ. CDR3 DNA sequence: TGCGCCAGCAGCCTGGGACTAGCGGCCCAAGAGACCCAGTACTTC. Translated: CASSLGLAAQETQYF. Filled out from reference TRBV5-1 and TRBJ2-5, the complete variable domain reads KAGVTQTPRYLIKTRGQQVTLSCSPISGHRSVSWYQQTPGQGLQFLFEYFSETQRNKGNFPGRFSGRQFSNSRSEMNVSTLELGDSALYLCASSLGLAAQETQYFGPGTRLLVL.

The chain links TRBV7-6 to TRBJ2-7; D is perhaps TRBD2 (6 bases). CDR1 is SGHVS and CDR2 is FNYEAQ in the germline V gene. The CDR3 totals 15 residues. The V and J ends lost 2 bases and 5 bases respectively, with 16 bases between them. The CDR3 sequence is CASSLLGGFYDEQYF. The CDR3 DNA is TGTGCCAGCAGCTTACTTGGGGGGTTTTATGACGAGCAGTACTTC.

This clonotype was recorded many times. The chain joins TRBV27 to TRBJ2-7, with D possibly called TRBD1 or TRBD2 (5 bases each). The CDR3 is 16 residues long. The germline V gene encodes CDR1 MNHEY and CDR2 SMNVEV (reference sequence). Deletions cut 2 bases from V and 0 bases from J, with 14 bases between. CDR3 in DNA: TGTGCCAGCAGTTTAAGTGCCGGGGCCTCCTCCTACGAGCAGTACTTC. It is translated as CASSLSAGASSYEQYF.

The sample holds many counts of this clonotype. The chain recombines TRBV30 with TRBJ2-1; D tentatively reads TRBD1 or TRBD2 (5 bases each). V was cut by 4 bases and J by 5 bases, with 18 bases left in between. The CDR3 has 15 residues. CDR1 is GTSNPN and CDR2 is SVGIG in the germline V gene (reference sequence). The chain's CDR3 is CAWIPSGTLNNEQFF. CDR3 coding DNA: TGTGCCTGGATCCCTTCCGGGACCCTCAACAATGAGCAGTTCTTC.

The chain combines TRBV20-1 with TRBJ1-2, with 7 positions matching TRBD1. This CDR3 is built from 13 residues. V dropped 6 bases and J dropped 6; count of bases not matched to a gene: 10. Looked up from germline, CDR1 is DFQATT and CDR2 is SNEGSKA (reference sequence). Written as DNA, the CDR3 is TGCAGTGCCCTGACGCGGACAGGCCATGGCTACACCTTC. Its protein is CSALTRTGHGYTF.